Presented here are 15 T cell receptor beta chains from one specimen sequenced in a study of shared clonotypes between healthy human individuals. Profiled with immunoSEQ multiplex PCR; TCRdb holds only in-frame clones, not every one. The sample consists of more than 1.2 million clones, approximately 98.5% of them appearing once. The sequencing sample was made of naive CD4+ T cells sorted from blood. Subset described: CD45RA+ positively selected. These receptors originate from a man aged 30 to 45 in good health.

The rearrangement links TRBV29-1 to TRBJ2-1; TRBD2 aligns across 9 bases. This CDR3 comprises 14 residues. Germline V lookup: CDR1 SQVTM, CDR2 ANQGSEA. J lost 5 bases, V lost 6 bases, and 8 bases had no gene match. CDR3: CSVLGLAGNNEQFF. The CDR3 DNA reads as TGCAGCGTATTAGGCCTAGCGGGGAACAATGAGCAGTTCTTC.

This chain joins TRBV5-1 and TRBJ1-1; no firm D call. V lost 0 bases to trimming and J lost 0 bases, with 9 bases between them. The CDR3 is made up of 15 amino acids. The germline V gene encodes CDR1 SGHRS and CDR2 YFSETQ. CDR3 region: CASSLDFGMNTEAFF. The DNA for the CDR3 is TGCGCCAGCAGCTTGGATTTCGGGATGAACACTGAAGCTTTCTTT. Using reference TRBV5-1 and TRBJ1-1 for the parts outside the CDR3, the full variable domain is KAGVTQTPRYLIKTRGQQVTLSCSPISGHRSVSWYQQTPGQGLQFLFEYFSETQRNKGNFPGRFSGRQFSNSRSEMNVSTLELGDSALYLCASSLDFGMNTEAFFGQGTRLTVV.

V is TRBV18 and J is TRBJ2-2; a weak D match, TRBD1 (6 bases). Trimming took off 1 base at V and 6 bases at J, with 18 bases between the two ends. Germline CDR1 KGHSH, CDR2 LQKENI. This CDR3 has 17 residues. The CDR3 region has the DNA TGTGCCAGCTCACCACTATTACAGGGTCTTGATTCCGGGGAGCTGTTTTTT. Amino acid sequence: CASSPLLQGLDSGELFF.

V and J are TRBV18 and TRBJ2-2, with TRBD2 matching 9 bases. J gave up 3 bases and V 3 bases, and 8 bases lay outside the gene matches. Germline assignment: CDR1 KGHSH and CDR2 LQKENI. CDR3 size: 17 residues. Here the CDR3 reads CASSPTLVAGDTGELFF. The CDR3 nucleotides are TGTGCCAGCTCACCGACCCTGGTAGCGGGAGACACCGGGGAGCTGTTTTTT.

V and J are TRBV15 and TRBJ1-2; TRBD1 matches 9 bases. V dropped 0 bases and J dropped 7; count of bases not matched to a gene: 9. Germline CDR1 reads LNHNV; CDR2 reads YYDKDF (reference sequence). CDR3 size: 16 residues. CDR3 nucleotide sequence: TGTGCCACCAGCAGAGATCTGACAGGGGGATTAGGTGGCTACACCTTC. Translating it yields CATSRDLTGGLGGYTF.

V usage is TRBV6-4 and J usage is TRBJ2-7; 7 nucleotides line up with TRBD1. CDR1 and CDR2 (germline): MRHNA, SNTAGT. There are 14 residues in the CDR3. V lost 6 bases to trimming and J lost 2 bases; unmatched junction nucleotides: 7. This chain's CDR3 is CASSRDRGTYEQYF. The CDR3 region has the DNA TGTGCCAGCAGCAGGGACAGAGGGACCTACGAGCAGTACTTC.

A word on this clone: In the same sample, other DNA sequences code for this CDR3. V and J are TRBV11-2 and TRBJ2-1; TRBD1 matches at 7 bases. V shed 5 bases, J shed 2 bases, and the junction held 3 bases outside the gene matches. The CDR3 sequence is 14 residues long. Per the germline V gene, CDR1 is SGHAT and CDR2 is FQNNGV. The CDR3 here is CASSTQGAYNEQFF. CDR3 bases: TGTGCCAGCAGCACTCAGGGGGCCTACAATGAGCAGTTCTTC.

CDR3 sequence reads: CASSGGTVASGANVLTF. DNA of the CDR3: TGCGCCAGCAGCGGTGGGACTGTAGCCTCTGGGGCCAACGTCCTGACTTTC. The chain carries TRBV4-1 and TRBJ2-6, with D perhaps matching TRBD2 (6 bases). Trimming cost V 5 bases and J 0 bases, with 14 bases left between them. Germline V gene data show CDR1 as MGHRA and CDR2 as YSYEKL. This CDR3 region has 17 residues.

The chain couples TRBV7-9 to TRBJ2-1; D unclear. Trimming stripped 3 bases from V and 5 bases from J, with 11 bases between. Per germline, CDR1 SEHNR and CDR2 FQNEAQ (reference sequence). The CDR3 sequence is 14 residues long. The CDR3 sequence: CASSLSSDHNEQFF. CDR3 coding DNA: TGTGCCAGCAGCTTGTCTAGTGACCACAATGAGCAGTTCTTC.

The chain's CDR3 is CASSLDRGEGQPQHF. The CDR3 DNA reads TGTGCCAGCAGCCTTGACAGGGGTGAGGGTCAGCCCCAGCATTTT. The J gene is TRBJ1-5, the V gene TRBV2, with TRBD1 matching over 8 bases. The ends lost 6 bases at V and 6 bases at J; junction bases unmatched: 10. This CDR3 has 15 amino acids. Germline V gene lookup returns CDR1 SNHLY and CDR2 FYNNEI.

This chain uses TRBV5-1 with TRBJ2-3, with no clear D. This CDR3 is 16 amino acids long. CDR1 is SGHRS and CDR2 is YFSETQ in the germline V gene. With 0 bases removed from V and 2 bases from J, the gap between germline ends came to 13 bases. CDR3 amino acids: CASSLAAAGNTDTQYF. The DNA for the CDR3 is TGCGCCAGCAGCTTGGCTGCCGCCGGAAACACAGATACGCAGTATTTT.

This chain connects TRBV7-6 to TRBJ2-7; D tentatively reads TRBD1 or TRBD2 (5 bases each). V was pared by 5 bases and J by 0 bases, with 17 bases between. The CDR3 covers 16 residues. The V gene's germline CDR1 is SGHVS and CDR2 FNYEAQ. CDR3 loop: CASSPNRAGSSYEQYF. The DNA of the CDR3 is TGTGCCAGCAGCCCGAACCGGGCAGGGAGCTCCTACGAGCAGTACTTC.

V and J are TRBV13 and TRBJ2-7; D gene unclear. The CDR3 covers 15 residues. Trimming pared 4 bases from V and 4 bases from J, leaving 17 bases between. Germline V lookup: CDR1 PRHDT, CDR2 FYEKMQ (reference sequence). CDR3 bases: TGTGCCAGCAGCTCGGATCGGGCGCGGACGTACGAGCAGTACTTC. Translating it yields CASSSDRARTYEQYF.

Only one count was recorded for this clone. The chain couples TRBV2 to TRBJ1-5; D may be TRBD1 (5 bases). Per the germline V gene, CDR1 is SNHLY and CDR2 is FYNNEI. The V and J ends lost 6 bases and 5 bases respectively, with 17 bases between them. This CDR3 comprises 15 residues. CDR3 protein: CASSPEAGGDQPQHF. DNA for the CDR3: TGTGCCAGCAGCCCGGAGGCGGGGGGAGATCAGCCCCAGCATTTT.

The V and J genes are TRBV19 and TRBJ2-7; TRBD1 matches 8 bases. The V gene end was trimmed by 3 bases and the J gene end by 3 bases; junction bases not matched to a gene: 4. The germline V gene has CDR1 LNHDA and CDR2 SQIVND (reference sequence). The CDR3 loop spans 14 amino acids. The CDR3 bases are TGTGCCAGTAGTATGTGGGACAGGAACTACGAGCAGTACTTC. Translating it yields CASSMWDRNYEQYF.